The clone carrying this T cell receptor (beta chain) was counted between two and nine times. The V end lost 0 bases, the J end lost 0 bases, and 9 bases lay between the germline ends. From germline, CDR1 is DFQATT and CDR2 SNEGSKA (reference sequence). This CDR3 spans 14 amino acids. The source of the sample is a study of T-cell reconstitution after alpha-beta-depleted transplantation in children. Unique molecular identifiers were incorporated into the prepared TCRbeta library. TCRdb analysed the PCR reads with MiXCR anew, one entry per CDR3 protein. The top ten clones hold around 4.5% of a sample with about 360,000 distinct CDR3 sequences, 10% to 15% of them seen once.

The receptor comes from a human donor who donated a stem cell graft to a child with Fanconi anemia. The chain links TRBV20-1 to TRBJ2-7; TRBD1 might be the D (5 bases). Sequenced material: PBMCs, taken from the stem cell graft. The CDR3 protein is CSARDRQLSYEQYV. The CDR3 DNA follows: TGCAGTGCTAGAGACAGACAGCTCTCCTACGAGCAGTACGTC.